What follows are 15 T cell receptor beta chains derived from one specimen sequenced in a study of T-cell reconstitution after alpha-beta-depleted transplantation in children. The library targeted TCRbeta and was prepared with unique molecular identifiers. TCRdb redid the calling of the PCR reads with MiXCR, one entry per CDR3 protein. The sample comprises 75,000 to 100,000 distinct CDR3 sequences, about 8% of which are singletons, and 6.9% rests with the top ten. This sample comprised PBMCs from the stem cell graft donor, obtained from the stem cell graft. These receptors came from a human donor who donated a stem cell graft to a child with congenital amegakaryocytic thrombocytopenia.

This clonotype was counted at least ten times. CDR3 DNA: TGTGCCAGCAGCCGGGACAGCTTTGGAAACACCATATATTTT. Protein: CASSRDSFGNTIYF. The chain employs TRBV7-9 and TRBJ1-3, with 7 positions matching TRBD1. Losses at the gene ends were 5 bases for V and 3 bases for J; bases not matched to a gene: 4. Germline loops: CDR1 SEHNR, CDR2 FQNEAQ (reference sequence). This CDR3 has 14 residues.

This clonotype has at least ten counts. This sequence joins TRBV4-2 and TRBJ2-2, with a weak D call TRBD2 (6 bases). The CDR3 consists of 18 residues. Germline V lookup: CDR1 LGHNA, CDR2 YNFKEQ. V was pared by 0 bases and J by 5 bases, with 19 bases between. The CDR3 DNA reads TGTGCCAGCAGCCAAGAGTACCTAGCGCCTATGTGGACCGGGGAGCTGTTTTTT. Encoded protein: CASSQEYLAPMWTGELFF.

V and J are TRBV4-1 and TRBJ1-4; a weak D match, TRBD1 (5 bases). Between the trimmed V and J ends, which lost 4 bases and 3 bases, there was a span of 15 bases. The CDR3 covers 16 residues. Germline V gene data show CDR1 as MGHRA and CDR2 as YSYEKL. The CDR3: CASSRERGRPNEKLFF. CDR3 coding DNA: TGCGCCAGCAGCCGCGAACGGGGACGGCCTAATGAAAAACTGTTTTTT.

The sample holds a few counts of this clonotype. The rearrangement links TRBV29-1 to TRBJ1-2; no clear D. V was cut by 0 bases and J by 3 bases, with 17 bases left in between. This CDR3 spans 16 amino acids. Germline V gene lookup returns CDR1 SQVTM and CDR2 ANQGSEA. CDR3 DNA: TGCAGCGTTGAAGATCAAAGGAGACCGCTGGACTATGGCTACACCTTC. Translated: CSVEDQRRPLDYGYTF.

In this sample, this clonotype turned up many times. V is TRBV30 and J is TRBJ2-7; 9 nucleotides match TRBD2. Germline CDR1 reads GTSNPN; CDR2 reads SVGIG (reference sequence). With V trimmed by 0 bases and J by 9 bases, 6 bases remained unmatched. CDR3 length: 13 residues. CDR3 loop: CAWSVSGRIAQYF. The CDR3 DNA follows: TGTGCCTGGAGTGTAAGCGGGAGGATCGCGCAGTACTTC.

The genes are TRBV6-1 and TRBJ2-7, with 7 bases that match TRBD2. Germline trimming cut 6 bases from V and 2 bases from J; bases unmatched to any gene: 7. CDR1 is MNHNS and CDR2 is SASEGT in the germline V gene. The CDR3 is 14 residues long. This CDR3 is CASRWASGPYEQYF. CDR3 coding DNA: TGTGCCAGCAGATGGGCTAGCGGCCCCTACGAGCAGTACTTC.

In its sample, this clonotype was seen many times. The CDR3 loop is CASGDTNSPLHF. CDR3 DNA: TGTGCCAGCGGGGACACTAATTCACCCCTCCACTTT. V and J are TRBV9 and TRBJ1-6; perhaps TRBD1 as D (6 bases). From germline, CDR1 is SGDLS and CDR2 YYNGEE. The CDR3 spans 12 residues. The V and J ends lost 7 bases and 6 bases respectively, with 8 bases between them.

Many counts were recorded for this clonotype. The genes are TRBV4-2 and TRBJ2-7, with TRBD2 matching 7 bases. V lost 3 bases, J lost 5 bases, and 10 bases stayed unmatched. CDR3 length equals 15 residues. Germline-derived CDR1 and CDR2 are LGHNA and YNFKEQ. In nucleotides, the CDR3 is TGTGCCAGCAGCCATTATGACCAGGCGGGGGACGAGCAGTACTTC. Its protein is CASSHYDQAGDEQYF.

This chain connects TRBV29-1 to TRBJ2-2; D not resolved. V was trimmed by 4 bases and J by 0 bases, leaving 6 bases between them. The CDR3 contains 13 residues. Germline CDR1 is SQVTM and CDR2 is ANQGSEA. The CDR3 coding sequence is TGCAGCGTTGGAGGACCGAACACCGGGGAGCTGTTTTTT. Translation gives CSVGGPNTGELFF.

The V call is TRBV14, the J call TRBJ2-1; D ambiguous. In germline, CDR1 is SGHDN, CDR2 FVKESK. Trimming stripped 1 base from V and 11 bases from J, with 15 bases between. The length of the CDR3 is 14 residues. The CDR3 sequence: CASSQGITVGKQFF. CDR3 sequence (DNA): TGTGCCAGCAGCCAAGGTATTACTGTGGGCAAGCAGTTCTTC.

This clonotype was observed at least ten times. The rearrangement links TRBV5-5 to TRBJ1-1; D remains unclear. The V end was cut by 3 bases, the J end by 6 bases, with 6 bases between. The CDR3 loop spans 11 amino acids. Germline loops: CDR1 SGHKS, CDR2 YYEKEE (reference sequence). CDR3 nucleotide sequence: TGTGCCAGCAGCTACAGCGCTGAAGCTTTCTTT. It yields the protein CASSYSAEAFF.

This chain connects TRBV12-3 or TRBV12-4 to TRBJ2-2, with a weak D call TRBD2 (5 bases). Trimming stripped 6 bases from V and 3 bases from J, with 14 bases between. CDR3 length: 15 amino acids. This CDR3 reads CASSYARTYTGELFF. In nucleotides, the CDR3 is TGTGCCAGCAGCTATGCGCGGACTTACACCGGGGAGCTGTTTTTT.

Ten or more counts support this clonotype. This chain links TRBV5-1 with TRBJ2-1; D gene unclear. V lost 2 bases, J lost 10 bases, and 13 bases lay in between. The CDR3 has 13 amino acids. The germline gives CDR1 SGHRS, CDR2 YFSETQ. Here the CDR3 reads CASSFEWVGEQFF. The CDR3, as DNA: TGCGCCAGCAGCTTTGAATGGGTAGGCGAGCAGTTCTTC.

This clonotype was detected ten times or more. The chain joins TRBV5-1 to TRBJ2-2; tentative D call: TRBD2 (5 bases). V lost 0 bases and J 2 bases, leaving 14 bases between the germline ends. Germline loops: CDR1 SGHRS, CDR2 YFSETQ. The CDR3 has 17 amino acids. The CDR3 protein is CASSLDSAGGNTGELFF. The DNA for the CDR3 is TGCGCCAGCAGCTTGGATTCTGCGGGCGGAAACACCGGGGAGCTGTTTTTT. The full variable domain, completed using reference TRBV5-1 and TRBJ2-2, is KAGVTQTPRYLIKTRGQQVTLSCSPISGHRSVSWYQQTPGQGLQFLFEYFSETQRNKGNFPGRFSGRQFSNSRSEMNVSTLELGDSALYLCASSLDSAGGNTGELFFGEGSRLTVL.

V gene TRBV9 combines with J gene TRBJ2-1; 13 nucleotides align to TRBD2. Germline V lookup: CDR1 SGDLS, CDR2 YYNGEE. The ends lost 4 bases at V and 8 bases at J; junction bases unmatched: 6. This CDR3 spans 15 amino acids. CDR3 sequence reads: CASSTTSGGGYEQFF. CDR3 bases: TGTGCCAGCAGCACTACTAGCGGGGGGGGGTATGAGCAGTTCTTC.